The sequence of this T cell receptor (beta chain) was determined in a study of molecular identifiers for immune sequencing clone quantification. Study-wide points: Even with some 960,000 naive cells present, spiked Jurkat TCR RNA from one cell was reportedly detectable.

Comment on this clonotype: As yet, its antigen is unknown.

TCRdb redid the calling of the PCR reads with MiXCR, one entry per CDR3 protein. The table lists roughly 100,000 distinct CDR3 sequences, about 35% of them singletons. Trimming pared 3 bases from V and 4 bases from J, leaving 12 bases between. The germline gives CDR1 ENHRY, CDR2 SYGVKD. CDR3 length: 15 residues. The chain joins TRBV10-3 to TRBJ2-2; maybe TRBD1 (5 bases). The clonotype was recovered from a human donor in good health. Some libraries in this study had Jurkat cell RNA spiked in. The sequencing sample was made of naive CD8+ T cells from blood, with Jurkat cell RNA spiked in. Noted subset: FACS-sorted CD8+CD4-CCR7+CD45RA+ naive T cells. The CDR3 DNA follows: TGTGCCATCAGTGACCAGGATAGGGGCACCGGGGAGCTGTTTTTT. Its protein product is CAISDQDRGTGELFF.